One and the same sample provided the 28 T cell receptor beta chains below, sequenced in a study of blood T cell repertoires in COVID-19. Assay used: immunoSEQ multiplex PCR; TCRdb lists only in-frame clones, some missing. This table has more than 250,000 clones, around 85% appearing once. Material for sequencing was PBMCs or T cells enriched from blood (not recorded which). The receptors shown here come from a middle-aged woman who had recovered from COVID-19.

The CDR3 region has the DNA TGCGCCAGCAGCCAAGATTGGAGGCAGCGTGAAGCTTTCTTT. Translated: CASSQDWRQREAFF. V is TRBV4-3 and J is TRBJ1-1, with D uncertain. Per the germline V gene, CDR1 is LGHNA and CDR2 is YSLEER. Deletions cut 0 bases from V and 7 bases from J, with 12 bases between. The CDR3 has 14 amino acids.

The chain uses TRBV10-1 and TRBJ2-7, with D maybe TRBD2 (5 bases). V dropped 6 bases and J dropped 5 bases, with 14 bases sitting between them. The CDR3 runs to 13 residues. Germline CDR1 WNHNN, CDR2 SYGVQD (reference sequence). Written as DNA, the CDR3 is TGCGCCAGCAGGCCGAGGGCCCTCCACGAGCAGTACTTC. Amino acids: CASRPRALHEQYF.

This chain joins TRBV9 and TRBJ2-2, with 8 bases that match TRBD2. In germline, CDR1 is SGDLS, CDR2 YYNGEE. The CDR3 is made up of 15 amino acids. The ends lost 2 bases at V and 6 bases at J; junction bases unmatched: 6. CDR3 protein: CASSVQDGRAGELFF. CDR3 DNA: TGTGCCAGCAGCGTTCAGGACGGGAGGGCCGGGGAGCTGTTTTTT.

This sequence joins TRBV6-1 and TRBJ2-1; D uncertain. Germline V gene data show CDR1 as MNHNS and CDR2 as SASEGT. V dropped 0 bases and J dropped 7 bases, with 7 bases sitting between them. The CDR3 has 13 residues. The CDR3 is CASSEALGNEQFF. As DNA, the CDR3 is TGTGCCAGCAGTGAAGCGCTAGGAAATGAGCAGTTCTTC.

The chain employs TRBV4-2 and TRBJ2-3; 11 bases map to TRBD2. The CDR3 is 17 residues long. V dropped 1 base and J dropped 0; count of bases not matched to a gene: 3. The germline gives CDR1 LGHNA, CDR2 YNFKEQ. The CDR3 DNA reads TGTGCCAGCAGCCAAGTGGCTAGCGGGAGGAGCACAGATACGCAGTATTTT. This translates into CASSQVASGRSTDTQYF.

The gene calls are TRBV9 and TRBJ2-5; no clear D gene. V gave up 0 bases and J gave up 1 base, with 4 bases separating them. Germline V gives CDR1 SGDLS, CDR2 YYNGEE. The CDR3 has 13 amino acids. The CDR3 nucleotides are TGTGCCAGCAGCGTAGCGAGCCAAGAGACCCAGTACTTC. It specifies CASSVASQETQYF.

This clone was counted a single time. The rearrangement joins TRBV18 to TRBJ2-5; 15 nucleotides match TRBD2. Germline CDR1 KGHSH, CDR2 LQKENI. The CDR3 has 20 residues. V was pared by 3 bases and J by 0 bases, with 11 bases of the junction left unmatched. The CDR3 DNA reads as TGTGCCAGCTCACCGAGGCGTCCGGGACTAGCGGGAGGTAACCAAGAGACCCAGTACTTC. It is translated as CASSPRRPGLAGGNQETQYF.

This rearrangement joins TRBV29-1 to TRBJ1-2; D gene unclear. Germline V gene lookup returns CDR1 SQVTM and CDR2 ANQGSEA. The CDR3 runs to 12 residues. V was clipped by 5 bases and J by 8 bases, with 15 bases between them. CDR3 loop: CSVPSGRGGYTF. As DNA, the CDR3 is TGCAGCGTTCCGAGCGGCAGAGGGGGCTACACCTTC.

This rearrangement joins TRBV11-2 to TRBJ2-1; 12 positions match TRBD2. CDR1 and CDR2 from the germline V gene are SGHAT and FQNNGV. This CDR3 is 15 amino acids long. Trimming took 5 bases from V and 7 from J; bases not matched to a gene: 6. The CDR3: CASSRLAGVGNEQFF. The CDR3 nucleotides read TGTGCCAGCAGCAGACTAGCGGGAGTAGGGAATGAGCAGTTCTTC.

The rearrangement joins TRBV21-1 to TRBJ2-1; the D call in the table, TRBD1, was not verified against the DNA. TRBV21-1 is termed a pseudogene. The CDR3 length is 18 residues. The CDR3 bases are TGTGCCAGCAGCAATGGCGTGGGGGGACAGGGGGCGGGAAATGAGCAGTTCTTC. It is translated as CASSNGVGGQGAGNEQFF.

The chain links TRBV6-5 to TRBJ1-3, with a tentative D call TRBD1 (6 bases). CDR1 and CDR2 (germline): MNHEY, SVGAGI. Trimming removed 8 bases at V and 4 bases at J, with 15 bases between. This CDR3 spans 14 amino acids. Written as DNA, the CDR3 is TGTGCCAGCGCCAAACCAGGGGAAGGAAACACCATATATTTT. It codes for CASAKPGEGNTIYF.

The genes are TRBV7-2 and TRBJ1-6; D might be TRBD1 (6 bases). V dropped 6 bases and J dropped 9 bases, with 15 bases sitting between them. This CDR3 has 14 amino acids. CDR1 is SGHTA and CDR2 is FQGNSA in the germline V gene. CDR3 bases: TGTGCCAGCAGTTCACAGGGTCTGTTTTCACCCCTCCACTTT. Encoded protein: CASSSQGLFSPLHF.

The chain combines TRBV15 with TRBJ2-1; TRBD1 matches 12 bases. Germline CDR1 is LNHNV and CDR2 is YYDKDF (reference sequence). V was pared by 8 bases and J by 6 bases, with 2 bases of the junction left unmatched. The CDR3 has 13 amino acids. CDR3 sequence (DNA): TGTGCCACCCGGGGACAGGGGGCCAATGAGCAGTTCTTC. Amino acid sequence: CATRGQGANEQFF.

The chain's CDR3 is CASSSDSNEKLFF. Written as DNA, the CDR3 is TGTGCCAGCTCATCAGACAGTAATGAAAAACTGTTTTTT. The rearrangement joins TRBV18 to TRBJ1-4; D possibly corresponds to TRBD1 (5 bases). Germline lookup yields CDR1 KGHSH and CDR2 LQKENI. The V gene lost 5 bases and the J gene lost 4 bases, with 8 bases spanning the gap. This CDR3 is built from 13 residues.

CDR3 coding DNA: TGTGCCTGGACCCGGGACACCAATCAGCCCCAGCATTTT. It codes for CAWTRDTNQPQHF. The rearrangement uses TRBV30 and TRBJ1-5, with D possibly matching TRBD1 (6 bases). The CDR3 is 13 amino acids. Germline-derived CDR1 and CDR2 are GTSNPN and SVGIG (reference sequence). The V end was cut by 4 bases, the J end by 3 bases, with 10 bases between.

V usage is TRBV3-1 (or the pseudogene TRBV3-2) and J usage is TRBJ2-1; weak D call: TRBD2 (6 bases). This CDR3 region has 18 residues. Trimming took 0 bases from V and 1 from J, leaving 16 bases between them. Germline V gives CDR1 LGHDT, CDR2 YNNKEL (reference sequence). The CDR3 bases are TGTGCCAGCAGCCAAGATCGAGCGGGCGGTAGATCCTACAATGAGCAGTTCTTC. Protein product: CASSQDRAGGRSYNEQFF.

This clone was counted only a few times. This chain uses TRBV5-1 with TRBJ2-7, with 11 bases matching TRBD2. Germline loops: CDR1 SGHRS, CDR2 YFSETQ. The CDR3 extends over 17 amino acids. V lost 0 bases, J lost 0 bases, and 5 bases stayed unmatched. Here the CDR3 reads CASSLGSGRAPSYEQYF. The DNA for the CDR3 is TGCGCCAGCAGCTTGGGTAGCGGGAGGGCCCCCTCCTACGAGCAGTACTTC.

This CDR3 reads CASSSRTSGGYEQYF. The CDR3 nucleotides are TGTGCCAGCAGCTCCAGGACTAGCGGTGGATACGAGCAGTACTTC. The chain combines TRBV3-1 (or the pseudogene TRBV3-2) with TRBJ2-7; 10 bases agree with TRBD2. This CDR3 is built from 15 residues. Trimming took 5 bases from V and 4 from J; bases not matched to a gene: 8. The germline V gene has CDR1 LGHDT and CDR2 YNNKEL (reference sequence).

This chain uses TRBV19 with TRBJ2-5; 14 bases map to TRBD2. Germline CDR1 is LNHDA and CDR2 is SQIVND (reference sequence). This CDR3 spans 15 amino acids. Trimming at V came to 4 bases and at J to 9 bases, leaving 7 bases not matched to a gene. CDR3 in amino acids: CASSKGLAGAGAQYF. CDR3 bases: TGTGCCAGTAGTAAGGGACTAGCGGGGGCAGGGGCCCAGTACTTC.

To note about this clone: A read error may account for a junction end that differs from germline. Other DNA sequences in this sample translate to the same CDR3. V gene TRBV7-8 combines with J gene TRBJ2-7, with 14 positions matching TRBD2. CDR3 length: 15 amino acids. The germline CDR1 and CDR2 sequences are SGHVS and FQNEAQ. The CDR3 spells CASSLGLAGAYEQYF. CDR3 sequence (DNA): TGTGCTAGCAGCTTGGGACTAGCGGGAGCCTACGAGCAGTACTTC.

This clone was counted once. The chain employs TRBV7-9 and TRBJ1-4; tentatively, D is TRBD1 (6 bases). CDR1 and CDR2 from the germline V gene are SEHNR and FQNEAQ (reference sequence). The V and J ends lost 5 bases and 5 bases respectively, with 15 bases between them. The CDR3 covers 15 residues. CDR3 residues: CASSGSGALNEKLFF. The CDR3 DNA sequence: TGTGCCAGCAGCGGTTCAGGGGCCTTAAATGAAAAACTGTTTTTT.

V gene TRBV20-1 combines with J gene TRBJ2-5, with no clear D. CDR3 length: 11 amino acids. Trimming cost V 6 bases and J 5 bases, with 10 bases left between them. Germline V gene sequence: CDR1 DFQATT, CDR2 SNEGSKA (reference sequence). The CDR3 DNA follows: TGCAGTGCCATCCAGTGGGAGACCCAGTACTTC. Translating it yields CSAIQWETQYF.

The chain joins TRBV28 to TRBJ1-5; weak D call: TRBD1 (5 bases). Trimming shortened V by 6 bases and J by 1 base, and 16 bases separated the two germline ends. The CDR3 consists of 16 residues. Germline values: CDR1 MDHEN, CDR2 SYDVKM. The CDR3 is CASRPGGSGSNQPQHF. The DNA of the CDR3 is TGTGCCAGCAGGCCCGGGGGGTCCGGGAGCAATCAGCCCCAGCATTTT. Combining the CDR3 with reference TRBV28 and TRBJ1-5 gives the whole variable domain DVKVTQSSRYLVKRTGEKVFLECVQDMDHENMFWYRQDPGLGLRLIYFSYDVKMKEKGDIPEGYSVSREKKERFSLILESASTNQTSMYLCASRPGGSGSNQPQHFGDGTRLSIL.

The chain has TRBV27 and TRBJ2-1, with D possibly matching TRBD1 (6 bases). Per germline, CDR1 MNHEY and CDR2 SMNVEV (reference sequence). There are 16 residues in the CDR3. With 5 bases removed from V and 2 bases from J, the gap between germline ends came to 16 bases. The CDR3 DNA follows: TGTGCCAGCAGTCTCCGTGGGGGCACTACCTACAATGAGCAGTTCTTC. Residues: CASSLRGGTTYNEQFF.

This clone was seen only a few times. V is TRBV6-5 and J is TRBJ2-3; weak D call: TRBD2 (5 bases). CDR3 size: 13 residues. From germline, CDR1 is MNHEY and CDR2 SVGAGI. Trimming took off 2 bases at V and 3 bases at J, with 6 bases between the two ends. CDR3 amino acids: CASSYGSTDTQYF. CDR3 in DNA: TGTGCCAGCAGTTACGGGAGTACAGATACGCAGTATTTT.

The rearrangement joins TRBV7-2 to TRBJ2-1; the D gene is possibly TRBD2 (6 bases). CDR3 length: 15 amino acids. With 1 base removed from V and 6 bases from J, the gap between germline ends came to 13 bases. Per germline, CDR1 SGHTA and CDR2 FQGNSA. The CDR3 region is CASSLDPDYVNEQFF. The CDR3, as DNA: TGTGCCAGCAGCTTAGATCCGGACTATGTCAATGAGCAGTTCTTC.

The chain couples TRBV11-2 to TRBJ2-7, with TRBD1 identical over 7 bases. CDR1 SGHAT and CDR2 FQNNGV come from the germline V gene. The CDR3 totals 13 residues. CDR3 DNA: TGTGCAAGTAGACAGGGCTTAACGCGGGAGCAGTACTTC. Translation: CASRQGLTREQYF.

This chain links TRBV6-5 with TRBJ2-1; 8 nucleotides line up with TRBD2. The CDR3 contains 11 residues. Germline trimming cut 5 bases from V and 16 bases from J; bases unmatched to any gene: 7. Germline CDR1 is MNHEY and CDR2 is SVGAGI. CDR3 sequence reads: CASSTGLGYFF. The CDR3 bases are TGTGCCAGCAGTACGGGACTAGGCTACTTCTTC.